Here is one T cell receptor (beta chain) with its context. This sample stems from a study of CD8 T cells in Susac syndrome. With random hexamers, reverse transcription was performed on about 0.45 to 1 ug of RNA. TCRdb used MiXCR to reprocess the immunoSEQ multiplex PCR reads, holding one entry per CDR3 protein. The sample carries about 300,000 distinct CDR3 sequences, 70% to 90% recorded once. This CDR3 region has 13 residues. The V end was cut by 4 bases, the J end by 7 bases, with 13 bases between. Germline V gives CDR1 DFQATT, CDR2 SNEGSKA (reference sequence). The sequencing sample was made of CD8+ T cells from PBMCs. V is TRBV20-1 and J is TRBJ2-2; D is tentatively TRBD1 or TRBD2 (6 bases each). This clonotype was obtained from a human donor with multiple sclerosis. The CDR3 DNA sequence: TGCAGTGCTACCCCGGGGGCAGGCGGGGAGCTGTTTTTT. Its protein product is CSATPGAGGELFF.